This is a list of T cell receptor beta chains from one sample in a study of vaccination and CD4 T cells after COVID-19. The antigens these receptors bind are not known. TCRdb redid the calling of the PCR reads with MiXCR, one entry per CDR3 protein. Counted here are about 13,000 distinct CDR3 sequences, 79% occurring once; the ten biggest clones make up 25% to 35%. The sample was CD4+ T cells from blood, cultured in vitro. The receptors originated from a human donor who had recovered from COVID-19. Each CDR3 is given with its conserved first and last residue. D genes are given only for firm matches. Expanded clones get a size class; other rows say once, few or many, or leave the size out.

TRBV27	TRBJ2-6	TRBD2	.	TGTGCCAGCAGTAAGACTAGCGGGAGTAGGACTGGGGCCAACGTCCTGACTTTC	CASSKTSGSRTGANVLTF
TRBV6-4	TRBJ2-2	.	.	TGTGCCAGCAGCCCCTCTAGGGGTTTCGACACCGGGGAGCTGTTTTTT	CASSPSRGFDTGELFF
TRBV7-9	TRBJ2-5	.	.	TGTGCCAGCAGGTCCCGAGGCGTGGAGACCCAGTACTTC	CASRSRGVETQYF
TRBV6-5	TRBJ1-2	.	.	TGTGCCAGCAGTAACCCGAGGGCGGGCCTGAACTATGGCTACACCTTC	CASSNPRAGLNYGYTF
TRBV27	TRBJ2-1	TRBD2	.	TGTGCCAGCAAAACTAGCGGGAGAACGGATGAGCAGTTCTTC	CASKTSGRTDEQFF
TRBV11-3	TRBJ2-7	TRBD1	.	TGTGCCAGCAGCCTCCAGACAGGGGACGAGCAGTACTTC	CASSLQTGDEQYF
TRBV30	TRBJ1-2	.	.	TGTGCCACCTGGGGGGCTTCTAACTATGGCTACACCTTC	CATWGASNYGYTF
TRBV21-1	TRBJ1-2	.	few	TGTGCCAGCAGCAAAGGTTCTGTTCGTGGGCTTTGGGGATCGGGACACCGGAACTATGGCTACACCTTC	CASSKGSVRGLWGSGHRNYGYTF
TRBV15	TRBJ1-3	TRBD1	.	TGTGCCACCAGTCTAGGGGGCGCTGGAAACACCATATATTTT	CATSLGGAGNTIYF
TRBV28	TRBJ1-2	.	.	TGTGCCAGCAGTTCCAACACTCCCGTCGATGGCTACACCTTC	CASSSNTPVDGYTF
TRBV20-1	TRBJ2-3	.	.	TGCAGTGCTCTTAGTTACGGGGATACGCAGTATTTT	CSALSYGDTQYF
TRBV7-2	TRBJ1-2	.	.	TGTGCCAGCAGCCCGACTCTGATAAACTATGGCTACACCTTC	CASSPTLINYGYTF
TRBV20-1	TRBJ1-2	.	.	TGCAGTGCTAGTTCCTCAGGGGTTTATGGCTACACCTTC	CSASSSGVYGYTF
TRBV19	TRBJ1-2	.	.	TGTGCCAGTAGATTGTACTATGGCTACACCTTC	CASRLYYGYTF
TRBV20-1	TRBJ2-2	.	.	TGCAGTGGGCCCAGGGCGAACACCGGGGAGCTGTTTTTT	CSGPRANTGELFF
TRBV4-2	TRBJ2-1	TRBD1	.	TGTGCCAGCAGCCAAGGTGTAGAGACAGGGGAAGAGCAGTTCTTC	CASSQGVETGEEQFF
TRBV27	TRBJ2-3	TRBD2	.	TGTGCCAGCAGTTTATGGGGACTAGCGGGAGCTGGGCTCACAGATACGCAGTATTTT	CASSLWGLAGAGLTDTQYF
TRBV30	TRBJ2-1	.	.	TGTGCCTGGAGTCGACTTAGCTCCTACAATGAGCAGTTCTTC	CAWSRLSSYNEQFF
TRBV20-1	TRBJ2-7	.	.	TGCAGTGCCTTAGACCCCCGGGGGCACGAGCAGTACTTC	CSALDPRGHEQYF
TRBV2	TRBJ1-2	TRBD1	.	TGTGCCAGCAGGGCCGACAGGGTGTCCCACTATGGCTACACCTTC	CASRADRVSHYGYTF
TRBV25-1	TRBJ1-6	.	.	TGTGCCAGCAGTGCCCCTCGCGGGTCGATCAATTCACCCCTCCACTTT	CASSAPRGSINSPLHF
TRBV27	TRBJ2-5	.	.	TGTGCCAGCAGATCCGCGGGGGCAGGAGAGACCCAGTACTTC	CASRSAGAGETQYF
TRBV20-1	TRBJ2-7	TRBD2	.	TGCAGTGCTAAAAGGGAGGGAGTTTACGAGCAGTACTTC	CSAKREGVYEQYF
TRBV19	TRBJ2-5	TRBD1	.	TGTGCCAGTAATTTTGGGAACAGGGGGCTAGGAGAGACCCAGTACTTC	CASNFGNRGLGETQYF
TRBV7-9	TRBJ2-1	.	.	TGTGCCAGCAGCAATTCGGGGGATTGGCTGGGTGAGCAGTTCTTC	CASSNSGDWLGEQFF
TRBV7-3	TRBJ1-5	TRBD1	few	TGTGCCAGCAGCCTGACAGGGTCACAGCCCCAGCATTTT	CASSLTGSQPQHF
TRBV11-2	TRBJ1-6	.	.	TGTGCCAGCAGGGAGGGGAGGGCAAATAATTCACCCCTCCACTTT	CASREGRANNSPLHF
TRBV11-3	TRBJ2-3	.	few	TGTGCCAGCAGCTCCTCGGAAGGAGGACAGTATTTT	CASSSSEGGQYF
TRBV7-9	TRBJ1-1	.	.	TGTGCCAGCAGCCGGGCCACTAACACTGAAGCTTTCTTT	CASSRATNTEAFF
TRBV19	TRBJ1-5	TRBD1	few	TGTGCCAGTAGCGGGACAGGGGGCGATCAGCCCCAGCATTTT	CASSGTGGDQPQHF
TRBV28	TRBJ2-7	.	.	TGTGCCAGCACCTCAGCAGGGGACGAGCAGTACTTC	CASTSAGDEQYF
TRBV12-3/TRBV12-4	TRBJ2-5	TRBD1	.	TGTGCCAGCAGTTCCACGGGACAGGACCAAGAGACCCAGTACTTC	CASSSTGQDQETQYF
TRBV7-2	TRBJ1-5	.	few	TGTGCCAGCAGCTTAGGACAGGCTAATCAGCCCCAGCATTTT	CASSLGQANQPQHF
TRBV20-1	TRBJ2-7	.	.	TGCAGTGCTAGCAGGGCCCCCTACGAGCAGTACTTC	CSASRAPYEQYF
TRBV11-2	TRBJ1-1	TRBD1	.	TGTGCCAGCAGCGTGGGGGACAGGGAGTCAACTGAAGCTTTCTTT	CASSVGDRESTEAFF
TRBV12-3/TRBV12-4	TRBJ1-6	.	.	TGTGCCAGCAGTTTAGCGTTTGGCAGGACAAATTCACCCCTCCACTTT	CASSLAFGRTNSPLHF
TRBV20-1	TRBJ1-2	.	.	TGCAGTGGGGTTGAGGGGCGCAGCTATGGCTACACCTTC	CSGVEGRSYGYTF
TRBV6-2/TRBV6-3	TRBJ1-5	.	.	TGTGCCAGCAGTTACTCGGGGGGTCCCCAGCATTTT	CASSYSGGPQHF
TRBV19	TRBJ1-2	TRBD1	few	TGTGCCAGTAGCGAAGGCCTCCCGGGACAGGGGTATGGCTACACCTTC	CASSEGLPGQGYGYTF
TRBV28	TRBJ2-6	.	.	TGTGCCAGCAGAAAACCGGGGTCTGGGGCCAACGTCCTGACTTTC	CASRKPGSGANVLTF
TRBV20-1	TRBJ2-1	TRBD2	.	TGCAGTGCTAGAGATGGCGGGAGGGCGAGTGAGCAGTTCTTC	CSARDGGRASEQFF
TRBV18	TRBJ1-1	.	.	TGTGCCAGCTCACCACCCCTGAACACTGAAGCTTTCTTT	CASSPPLNTEAFF
TRBV7-9	TRBJ1-5	.	.	TGTGCCAGCTCCCAAGGGGGGACACCGAATCAGCCCCAGCATTTT	CASSQGGTPNQPQHF
TRBV11-2	TRBJ1-1	.	.	TGTGCCAGCAGCTTAGCGGGGGGTAACGATGGCACTGAAGCTTTCTTT	CASSLAGGNDGTEAFF
TRBV7-9	TRBJ1-1	.	medium-sized	TGTGCCAGCAGCCCGGCCGGGGCTGAAGCTTTCTTT	CASSPAGAEAFF
TRBV7-2	TRBJ1-6	.	.	TGTGCCAGCAGCTTAGAGGCGAATCGGAGAACCCTCCACTTT	CASSLEANRRTLHF
TRBV19	TRBJ1-2	.	once	TGTGCCAGTAGTATGACAGGAATCCAATATGGCTACACCTTC	CASSMTGIQYGYTF
TRBV12-3/TRBV12-4	TRBJ2-6	TRBD1	.	TGTGCCAGCAGCCCCGGACAGGGGGTCCTTTCTGGGGCCAACGTCCTGACTTTC	CASSPGQGVLSGANVLTF
TRBV19	TRBJ2-5	TRBD1	.	TGTGCCAGTAGCAGGGCTCTTCCGGGACAGGGGGCCCAAGAGACCCAGTACTTC	CASSRALPGQGAQETQYF
TRBV20-1	TRBJ1-1	.	.	TGCAGTGCCGACCCCCCTCCACGCAACACTGAAGCTTTCTTT	CSADPPPRNTEAFF
TRBV20-1	TRBJ1-1	TRBD1	once	TGCAGTGCTATTACAGGGGGCGGTGGGAACACTGAAGCTTTCTTT	CSAITGGGGNTEAFF
TRBV11-3	TRBJ2-2	.	.	TGTGCCAGCAGCGCCGGTAGGGGTCGGACCGGGGAGCTGTTTTTT	CASSAGRGRTGELFF
TRBV6-2/TRBV6-3	TRBJ2-2	TRBD2	medium-sized	TGTGCCAGCAGTTCCGCCGGGACTAGCGGGGACTTGGACACCGGGGAGCTGTTTTTT	CASSSAGTSGDLDTGELFF